What follows describes a single T cell receptor beta chain. This sample stems from a study of T cell responses to AZD1222 COVID-19 vaccine. Sequencing was performed with immunoSEQ multiplex PCR; in TCRdb, only in-frame clones are kept and a portion is missing. This sample has about 57,000 clones, with 85% to 90% found just once. Germline-derived CDR1 and CDR2 are MNHEY and SMNVEV (reference sequence). The CDR3 is 17 amino acids. V was pared by 3 bases and J by 9 bases, with 14 bases of the junction left unmatched. The specimen comprised peripheral blood, sampled on day 0 of AZD1222 vaccination. This sequence originates from an adult in good health. J is TRBJ1-6 and V is TRBV27; TRBD1 agrees at 7 bases. Here the CDR3 reads CASSLDATGRFGSPLHF. The CDR3 DNA follows: TGTGCCAGCAGTTTGGACGCGACAGGGCGGTTTGGTTCACCCCTCCACTTT.